What follows are 20 T cell receptor beta chains derived from one specimen sequenced in a study of cytomegalovirus exposure and HLA in healthy donors. The study ran its PCR with 60 Vbeta and 13 Jbeta primers. Using immunoSEQ multiplex PCR, the repertoire was profiled, and TCRdb retains in-frame clones only, with some absent. Here the sample spans under 200,000 clones, around 76% being singletons. The sequenced sample consisted of PBMCs. The receptors were sampled from a girl under 18 in good health and CMV-seropositive.

This chain connects TRBV30 to TRBJ1-2, with 11 positions matching TRBD1. The CDR3 spans 15 residues. The junction had 11 bases not matched to a gene; V was cut back by 5 bases and J by 6 bases. Germline V lookup: CDR1 GTSNPN, CDR2 SVGIG (reference sequence). The CDR3 coding sequence is TGTGCCTGGGGGGACGCGGACAGGGGGCTTAATGGCTACACCTTC. Its translation is CAWGDADRGLNGYTF.

This clone has only one observation. The chain uses TRBV15 and TRBJ2-5; 8 bases agree with TRBD2. CDR1 LNHNV and CDR2 YYDKDF come from the germline V gene (reference sequence). The CDR3 covers 16 residues. The V gene end was trimmed by 8 bases and the J gene end by 1 base; junction bases not matched to a gene: 12. In nucleotides, the CDR3 is TGTGCCACCGCGGGCGGGGGTACTAGCGGCCAAGAGACCCAGTACTTC. Amino acid sequence: CATAGGGTSGQETQYF.

The V and J genes are TRBV27 and TRBJ2-7; 7 bases agree with TRBD2. In germline, CDR1 is MNHEY, CDR2 SMNVEV (reference sequence). The junction had 5 bases not matched to a gene; V was cut back by 0 bases and J by 3 bases. CDR3 length equals 15 residues. The CDR3 loop is CASSLSSSGHYEQYF. As DNA, the CDR3 is TGTGCCAGCAGTTTATCGTCTAGCGGACACTACGAGCAGTACTTC.

The chain joins TRBV4-1 to TRBJ2-7, with 10 positions matching TRBD2. Germline V CDR1 and CDR2: MGHRA, YSYEKL. The CDR3 covers 18 residues. The V segment lost 1 base and the J segment 2 bases; nucleotides outside the gene matches: 11. The CDR3 nucleotides read TGCGCCAGCAGCCAAGCCGTCCGTTCTAGCGGGGGACCCTACGAGCAGTACTTC. Amino acids: CASSQAVRSSGGPYEQYF.

The J gene is TRBJ2-1, the V gene TRBV27; the D gene is possibly TRBD2 (6 bases). Germline loops: CDR1 MNHEY, CDR2 SMNVEV (reference sequence). This CDR3 contains 12 residues. Trimming shortened V by 4 bases and J by 10 bases, and 11 bases separated the two germline ends. In nucleotides, the CDR3 is TGTGCCAGCAGTTCGGGACTCTCAGAGCAGTTCTTC. This encodes CASSSGLSEQFF.

The V and J genes are TRBV9 and TRBJ2-3; 9 bases line up with TRBD1. Germline V gives CDR1 SGDLS, CDR2 YYNGEE. This CDR3 has 20 residues. Trimming at V came to 2 bases and at J to 0 bases, leaving 16 bases not matched to a gene. CDR3 protein: CASSVGYRGHYRYSTDTQYF. CDR3 DNA: TGTGCCAGCAGCGTTGGTTACAGGGGGCATTACCGATACAGCACAGATACGCAGTATTTT.

The chain couples TRBV2 to TRBJ1-5; TRBD1 matches 7 bases. The CDR3 is 15 amino acids. V gave up 4 bases and J gave up 0 bases; unmatched junction bases: 3. Germline CDR1 is SNHLY and CDR2 is FYNNEI. The CDR3 bases are TGTGCCAGCAGTGGGGGACAGAATAGCAATCAGCCCCAGCATTTT. It is translated as CASSGGQNSNQPQHF.

This chain connects TRBV6-5 to TRBJ1-2; D uncertain. The V end lost 10 bases, the J end lost 1 base, and 16 bases lay between the germline ends. CDR1 is MNHEY and CDR2 is SVGAGI in the germline V gene. The length of the CDR3 is 14 residues. The CDR3 DNA reads TGTGCCACCCATCCCCCCGGAGTTAACTATGGCTACACCTTC. Translating it yields CATHPPGVNYGYTF.

The rearrangement joins TRBV15 to TRBJ2-7; possible D gene TRBD1, 5 bases. The V end lost 1 base, the J end lost 3 bases, and 7 bases lay between the germline ends. Germline V gives CDR1 LNHNV, CDR2 YYDKDF (reference sequence). This CDR3 has 13 amino acids. The CDR3 region has the DNA TGTGCCACCAGCAGAGTCGACAGCTACGAGCAGTACTTC. Protein sequence: CATSRVDSYEQYF.

The rearrangement joins TRBV7-2 to TRBJ1-5, with D perhaps matching TRBD1 (5 bases). The CDR3 has 15 amino acids. Germline loops: CDR1 SGHTA, CDR2 FQGNSA. V was pared by 1 base and J by 5 bases, with 12 bases between. The CDR3 reads CASSLGAGWDQPQHF. CDR3 bases: TGTGCCAGCAGCTTAGGGGCAGGGTGGGATCAGCCCCAGCATTTT.

This clone appeared a few times. V is TRBV6-5 and J is TRBJ1-2; D gene unclear. The germline V gene has CDR1 MNHEY and CDR2 SVGAGI. This CDR3 is built from 13 residues. The V gene lost 6 bases and the J gene lost 2 bases, with 10 bases spanning the gap. The CDR3 loop is CASSPTLNYGYTF. The CDR3 DNA reads TGTGCCAGCAGCCCTACCCTCAACTATGGCTACACCTTC.

The genes are TRBV5-1 and TRBJ2-6; D may be TRBD1 (6 bases). The CDR3 is 16 amino acids. CDR1 and CDR2 (germline): SGHRS, YFSETQ. V dropped 4 bases and J dropped 0 bases, with 11 bases sitting between them. The CDR3: CASSAGQFSGANVLTF. The CDR3 nucleotides read TGCGCCAGCAGCGCTGGACAGTTCTCTGGGGCCAACGTCCTGACTTTC. Full variable domain (outside the CDR3, taken from reference TRBV5-1 and TRBJ2-6): KAGVTQTPRYLIKTRGQQVTLSCSPISGHRSVSWYQQTPGQGLQFLFEYFSETQRNKGNFPGRFSGRQFSNSRSEMNVSTLELGDSALYLCASSAGQFSGANVLTFGAGSRLTVL.

The chain recombines TRBV29-1 with TRBJ2-2; TRBD2 is a possible D gene (6 bases). V lost 6 bases, J lost 6 bases, and 20 bases lay in between. Germline V lookup: CDR1 SQVTM, CDR2 ANQGSEA. This CDR3 is 15 amino acids long. The CDR3 coding sequence is TGCAGCGTCGCACCCGTCGGCGGGACGGCCGGGGAGCTGTTTTTT. Translation gives CSVAPVGGTAGELFF.

This clone was recorded only once. The rearrangement links TRBV5-1 to TRBJ2-1; D gene uncertain. The length of the CDR3 is 16 residues. Trimming took off 0 bases at V and 0 bases at J, with 10 bases between the two ends. Germline V gene sequence: CDR1 SGHRS, CDR2 YFSETQ. The CDR3 DNA sequence: TGCGCCAGCAGCTTGGAGATGGTCAGCTCCTACAATGAGCAGTTCTTC. Protein product: CASSLEMVSSYNEQFF.

This chain links TRBV19 with TRBJ2-1, with D tentatively TRBD1 (6 bases). CDR3 length equals 13 residues. V lost 4 bases and J lost 7, with 11 bases in between. Germline loops: CDR1 LNHDA, CDR2 SQIVND (reference sequence). The CDR3 loop reads CASSRDNPNEQFF. DNA of the CDR3: TGTGCCAGTAGTAGGGACAACCCAAATGAGCAGTTCTTC.

The J gene is TRBJ2-1, the V gene TRBV5-1, with D uncertain. CDR3 length equals 13 residues. The germline V gene has CDR1 SGHRS and CDR2 YFSETQ. The V and J ends lost 0 bases and 4 bases respectively, with 5 bases between them. DNA for the CDR3: TGCGCCAGCAGCTTGGACGGTTACAATGAGCAGTTCTTC. It yields the protein CASSLDGYNEQFF. The full variable domain, completed using reference TRBV5-1 and TRBJ2-1, is KAGVTQTPRYLIKTRGQQVTLSCSPISGHRSVSWYQQTPGQGLQFLFEYFSETQRNKGNFPGRFSGRQFSNSRSEMNVSTLELGDSALYLCASSLDGYNEQFFGPGTRLTVL.

V gene TRBV27 combines with J gene TRBJ2-7, with 8 bases that match TRBD2. From germline, CDR1 is MNHEY and CDR2 SMNVEV (reference sequence). The ends lost 5 bases at V and 4 bases at J; junction bases unmatched: 7. CDR3 size: 14 residues. CDR3 in DNA: TGTGCCAGCAGTCCCGGACTAGCTCCGTACGAGCAGTACTTC. This encodes CASSPGLAPYEQYF.

A remark on this clone: At one end the junction does not follow the germline gene, possibly because of a read error. This rearrangement joins TRBV7-2 to TRBJ2-2; TRBD2 agrees at 7 bases. CDR1 and CDR2 (germline): SGHTA, FQGNSA. This CDR3 region has 13 residues. CDR3 loop: CAGSLGGSGELFF. Here the CDR3 DNA reads TGTGCCGGCAGCTTAGGCGGGAGCGGGGAGCTGTTTTTT.

The chain has TRBV5-5 and TRBJ1-5, with D uncertain. The V gene lost 0 bases and the J gene lost 3 bases, with 7 bases spanning the gap. The germline V gene encodes CDR1 SGHKS and CDR2 YYEKEE (reference sequence). The length of the CDR3 is 14 residues. The CDR3, as DNA: TGTGCCAGCAGCTTGGGGGCTCCCAATCAGCCCCAGCATTTT. It codes for CASSLGAPNQPQHF. Using reference TRBV5-5 and TRBJ1-5 for the parts outside the CDR3, the full variable domain is DAGVTQSPTHLIKTRGQQVTLRCSPISGHKSVSWYQQVLGQGPQFIFQYYEKEERGRGNFPDRFSARQFPNYSSELNVNALLLGDSALYLCASSLGAPNQPQHFGDGTRLSIL.

The rearrangement joins TRBV4-2 to TRBJ2-3; the D is unclear. Trimming took 1 base from V and 6 from J, leaving 5 bases between them. CDR3 length equals 12 residues. Germline V lookup: CDR1 LGHNA, CDR2 YNFKEQ. CDR3 loop: CASSQGEDTQYF. The CDR3 DNA follows: TGTGCCAGCAGCCAAGGAGAGGATACGCAGTATTTT.